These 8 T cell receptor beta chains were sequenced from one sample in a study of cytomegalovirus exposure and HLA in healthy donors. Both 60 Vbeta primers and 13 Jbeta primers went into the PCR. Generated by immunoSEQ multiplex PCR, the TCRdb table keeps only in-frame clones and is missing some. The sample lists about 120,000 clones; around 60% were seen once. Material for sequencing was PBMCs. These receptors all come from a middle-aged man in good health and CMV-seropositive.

CDR3 sequence reads: CASSTRIGNTIYF. The CDR3, as DNA: TGTGCCAGCAGCACCCGGATCGGGAACACCATATATTTT. This chain links TRBV11-3 with TRBJ1-3, with no clear D. With 5 bases removed from V and 7 bases from J, the gap between germline ends came to 12 bases. CDR1 is SGHNT, CDR2 YENEEA, per germline. This CDR3 region has 13 residues. Filled out from reference TRBV11-3 and TRBJ1-3, the complete variable domain reads EAGVVQSPRYKIIEKKQPVAFWCNPISGHNTLYWYLQNLGQGPELLIRYENEEAVDDSQLPKDRFSAERLKGVDSTLKIQPAELGDSAVYLCASSTRIGNTIYFGEGSWLTVV.

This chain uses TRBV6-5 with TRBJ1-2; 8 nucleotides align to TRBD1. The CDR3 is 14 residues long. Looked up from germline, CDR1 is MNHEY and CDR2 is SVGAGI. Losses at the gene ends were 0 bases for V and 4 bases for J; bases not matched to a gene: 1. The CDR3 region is CASSYSDRAYGYTF. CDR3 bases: TGTGCCAGCAGTTACTCGGACAGGGCCTATGGCTACACCTTC.

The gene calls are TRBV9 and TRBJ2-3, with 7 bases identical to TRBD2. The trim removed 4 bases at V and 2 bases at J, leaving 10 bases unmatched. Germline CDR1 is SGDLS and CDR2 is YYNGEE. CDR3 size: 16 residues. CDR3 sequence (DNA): TGTGCCAGCAGCCCACCTAGCGGAAGGGACACAGATACGCAGTATTTT. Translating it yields CASSPPSGRDTDTQYF.

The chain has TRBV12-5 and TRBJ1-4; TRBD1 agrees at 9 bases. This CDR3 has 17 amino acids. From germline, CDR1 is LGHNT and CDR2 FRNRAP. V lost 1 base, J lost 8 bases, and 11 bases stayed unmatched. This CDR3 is CASGLGLATGGGEKLFF. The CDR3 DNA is TGTGCTAGTGGTTTGGGGTTAGCGACAGGGGGTGGGGAAAAACTGTTTTTT.

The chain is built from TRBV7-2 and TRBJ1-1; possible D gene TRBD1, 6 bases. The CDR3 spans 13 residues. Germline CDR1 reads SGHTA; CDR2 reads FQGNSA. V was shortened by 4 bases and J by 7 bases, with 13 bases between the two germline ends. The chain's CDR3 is CASSSWGHREAFF. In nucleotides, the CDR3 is TGTGCCAGCAGCTCCTGGGGACACCGTGAAGCTTTCTTT.

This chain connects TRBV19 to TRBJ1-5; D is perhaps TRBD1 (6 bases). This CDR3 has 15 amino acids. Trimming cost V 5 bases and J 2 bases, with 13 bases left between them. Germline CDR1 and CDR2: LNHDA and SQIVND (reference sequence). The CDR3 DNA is TGTGCCAGTAGTTCTGGGGGCGCAGGCAATCAGCCCCAGCATTTT. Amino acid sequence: CASSSGGAGNQPQHF.

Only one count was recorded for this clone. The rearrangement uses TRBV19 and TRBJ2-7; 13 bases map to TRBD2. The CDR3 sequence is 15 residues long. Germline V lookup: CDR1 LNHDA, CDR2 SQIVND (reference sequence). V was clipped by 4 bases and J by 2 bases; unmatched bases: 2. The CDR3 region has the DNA TGTGCCAGTAGTACGGGACTAGCGGGAACCTACGAGCAGTACTTC. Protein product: CASSTGLAGTYEQYF. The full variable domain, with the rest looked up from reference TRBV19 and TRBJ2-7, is DGGITQSPKYLFRKEGQNVTLSCEQNLNHDAMYWYRQDPGQGLRLIYYSQIVNDFQKGDIAEGYSVSREKKESFPLTVTSAQKNPTAFYLCASSTGLAGTYEQYFGPGTRLTVT.

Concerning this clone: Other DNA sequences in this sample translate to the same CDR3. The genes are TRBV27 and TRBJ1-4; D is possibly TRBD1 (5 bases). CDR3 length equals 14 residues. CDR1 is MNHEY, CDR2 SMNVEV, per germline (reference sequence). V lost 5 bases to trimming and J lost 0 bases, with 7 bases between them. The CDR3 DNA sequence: TGTGCCAGCAGTGGGGGGGCAACTAATGAAAAACTGTTTTTT. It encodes CASSGGATNEKLFF.